The text below deals with one T cell receptor beta chain. The V end was cut by 4 bases, the J end by 0 bases, with 7 bases between. This CDR3 region has 14 residues. Per the germline V gene, CDR1 is MNHEY and CDR2 is SVGAGI. The data were produced by immunoSEQ multiplex PCR, yet TCRdb's version contains in-frame clones alone and is incomplete. Found here are tens of thousands of clones, roughly 88% of them singletons; the top ten hold 5.6%. These data originate in a study of blood T cell repertoires in COVID-19. The wider study: T cells, B-cell-depleted T cells, or PBMCs supplied cDNA or gDNA.

This clonotype originated in a woman aged 60-70 years with acute or convalescent COVID-19. The sequenced sample was peripheral blood. V usage is TRBV6-5 and J usage is TRBJ1-5, with unresolved D. The CDR3 bases are TGTGCCAGCAGTTTGCGTTATAGCAATCAGCCCCAGCATTTT. Its protein is CASSLRYSNQPQHF.